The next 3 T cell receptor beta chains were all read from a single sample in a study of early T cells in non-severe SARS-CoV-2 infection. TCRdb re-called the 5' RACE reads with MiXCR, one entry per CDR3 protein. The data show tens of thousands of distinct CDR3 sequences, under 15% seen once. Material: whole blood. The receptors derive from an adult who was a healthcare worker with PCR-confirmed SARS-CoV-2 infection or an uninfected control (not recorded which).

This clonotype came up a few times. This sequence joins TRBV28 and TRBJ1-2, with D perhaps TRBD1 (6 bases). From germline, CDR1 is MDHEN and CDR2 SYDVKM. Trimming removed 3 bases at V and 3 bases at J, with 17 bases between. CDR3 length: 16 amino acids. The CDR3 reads CASSFSLARGDYGYTF. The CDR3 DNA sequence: TGTGCCAGCAGTTTTTCTCTGGCGAGGGGGGACTATGGCTACACCTTC.

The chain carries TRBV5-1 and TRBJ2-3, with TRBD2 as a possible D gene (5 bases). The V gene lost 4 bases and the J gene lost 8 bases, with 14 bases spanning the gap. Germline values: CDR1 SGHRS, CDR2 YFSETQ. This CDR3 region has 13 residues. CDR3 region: CASSGREASTQYF. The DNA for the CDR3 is TGCGCCAGCAGCGGTCGGGAAGCCAGTACGCAGTATTTT.

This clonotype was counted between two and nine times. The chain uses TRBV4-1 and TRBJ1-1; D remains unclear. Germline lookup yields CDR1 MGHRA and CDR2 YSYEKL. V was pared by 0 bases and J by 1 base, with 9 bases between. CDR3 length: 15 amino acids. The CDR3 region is CASSQDWATNTEAFF. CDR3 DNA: TGCGCCAGCAGCCAAGATTGGGCAACGAACACTGAAGCTTTCTTT.